This is a list of T cell receptor beta chains from one sample in a study of T cell repertoires in aging, cancer and after chemotherapy. TCRdb reprocessed the multiplex PCR reads via MiXCR and lists one record per CDR3 protein. The sample lists 2,500 to 3,500 distinct CDR3 sequences; 24% were seen once. The sequenced material came from blood. These receptors came from a human donor with a solid tumor. The CDR3 runs from the conserved cysteine through the conserved F or W. The order of the fields is V gene, J gene, D gene, clone size, CDR3 DNA, CDR3 protein. D genes are given only for firm matches. Size is omitted from some rows. Given values are once, few, many or a class for expanded clones.

v_gene: TRBV5-1; j_gene: TRBJ2-7; d_gene: TRBD1; abundance: NA; CDR3nt: TGCGCCAGCAGCTTGGAAACGGGACAGTCCTACGAGCAGTACTTC; CDR3aa: CASSLETGQSYEQYF
v_gene: TRBV6-2/TRBV6-3; j_gene: TRBJ2-2; d_gene: NA; abundance: many; CDR3nt: TGTGCCAGCAGTTACACCTCGTGGGCCCCGGGTCTGTTTTTT; CDR3aa: CASSYTSWAPGLFF
v_gene: TRBV20-1; j_gene: TRBJ2-3; d_gene: NA; abundance: NA; CDR3nt: TGCAGTGCTAGAAAGATGGATACGCAGTATTTT; CDR3aa: CSARKMDTQYF
v_gene: TRBV10-3; j_gene: TRBJ2-1; d_gene: NA; abundance: medium-sized; CDR3nt: TGTGCCACTCGTTATTACAATGAGCAGTTCTTC; CDR3aa: CATRYYNEQFF
v_gene: TRBV19; j_gene: TRBJ2-2; d_gene: TRBD1; abundance: large; CDR3nt: TGTGCCAGTAGCCCGCAGGGGAAGGGGGCTACGAACACCGGGGAGCTGTTTTTT; CDR3aa: CASSPQGKGATNTGELFF
v_gene: TRBV6-2/TRBV6-3; j_gene: TRBJ1-1; d_gene: NA; abundance: medium-sized; CDR3nt: TGTGCCAGCAGTTACCCCACCGAAGAAGCTTTCTTT; CDR3aa: CASSYPTEEAFF
v_gene: TRBV11-3; j_gene: TRBJ2-2; d_gene: NA; abundance: few; CDR3nt: TGTGCCAGCAGCTTTAAAGGGGGAACCGGGGAGCTGTTTTTT; CDR3aa: CASSFKGGTGELFF
v_gene: TRBV6-6; j_gene: TRBJ2-2; d_gene: TRBD1; abundance: medium-sized; CDR3nt: TGTGCCAGCAGGTCGACAGGGACGGGCACCGGGGAGCTGTTTTTT; CDR3aa: CASRSTGTGTGELFF
v_gene: TRBV7-2; j_gene: TRBJ2-3; d_gene: NA; abundance: NA; CDR3nt: TGTGCCAGCAGCTTAGCCCGCGTTCCCAAAACGCAGTATTTT; CDR3aa: CASSLARVPKTQYF
v_gene: TRBV7-9; j_gene: TRBJ1-3; d_gene: NA; abundance: few; CDR3nt: TGTGCCAGCAGCTCCCCCTCGGCCTTCGGAAACACCATATATTTT; CDR3aa: CASSSPSAFGNTIYF
v_gene: TRBV6-5; j_gene: TRBJ1-5; d_gene: TRBD1; abundance: medium-sized; CDR3nt: TGTGCCAGCACCCGATCCGTAGACAGGGGGCGAAATCAGCCCCAGCATTTT; CDR3aa: CASTRSVDRGRNQPQHF
v_gene: TRBV2; j_gene: TRBJ1-6; d_gene: NA; abundance: NA; CDR3nt: TGTGCCAGCATGGGTTCATACCGGACGTACCACTTT; CDR3aa: CASMGSYRTYHF
v_gene: TRBV5-1; j_gene: TRBJ1-1; d_gene: NA; abundance: few; CDR3nt: TGCGCCAGCAGCTTGATCTCGCAGAACACTGAAGCTTTCTTT; CDR3aa: CASSLISQNTEAFF
v_gene: TRBV20-1; j_gene: TRBJ1-1; d_gene: NA; abundance: NA; CDR3nt: TGCAGTGCCCCCCGGGTCACTGAAGCTTTCTTT; CDR3aa: CSAPRVTEAFF
v_gene: TRBV6-1; j_gene: TRBJ2-5; d_gene: TRBD1; abundance: medium-sized; CDR3nt: TGTGCCAGCAGTGAAGCTCAGGGGGCGGCACCAGAGACCCAGTACTTC; CDR3aa: CASSEAQGAAPETQYF
v_gene: TRBV19; j_gene: TRBJ1-5; d_gene: NA; abundance: medium-sized; CDR3nt: TGTGCCAGTAGTCCCCCTTCGGGGGGCCAGCCCCAGCATTTT; CDR3aa: CASSPPSGGQPQHF
v_gene: TRBV13; j_gene: TRBJ2-3; d_gene: NA; abundance: medium-sized; CDR3nt: TGTGCCAGCAGCTCGGGCGGGGAAGATACGCAGTATTTT; CDR3aa: CASSSGGEDTQYF
v_gene: TRBV6-5; j_gene: TRBJ1-6; d_gene: NA; abundance: medium-sized; CDR3nt: TGTGCCAGCAGGAATGGGAATTCACCCCTCCACTTT; CDR3aa: CASRNGNSPLHF